One T cell receptor beta chain is described in this entry. The V gene lost 9 bases and the J gene lost 9 bases, with 17 bases spanning the gap. Germline assignment: CDR1 LNHDA and CDR2 SQIVND (reference sequence). The CDR3 has 12 residues. This sample was included in a study of blood T cell repertoires in COVID-19. As for the study in general: COVID-19 samples from acute and convalescent phases originated in the United States, Italy and Spain. T cells, B-cell-depleted T cells, or PBMCs provided the cDNA or gDNA that served as material.

The repertoire was sequenced with immunoSEQ multiplex PCR; TCRdb's copy has only in-frame clones and lacks some. The repertoire holds 200,000 to 250,000 clones, with 84% as singletons. The participants were between about 18 and 90 years old and came from about two dozen US areas. Cohort allocation depended upon clinical history that participants reported. This chain uses TRBV19 with TRBJ1-2; no reliable D call. This clonotype was sampled from a man aged 55 to 70 who had recovered from COVID-19. Material for sequencing was PBMCs or T cells enriched from blood (not recorded which). The CDR3 spells CASRTGSWSYTF. DNA of the CDR3: TGTGCCAGCCGAACCGGGAGCTGGAGCTACACCTTC.